One T cell receptor beta chain is described in this entry. This clonotype has a handful of counts. There is no known antigen for this receptor. No per-base quality is available; no much larger clone lies one base away. These data originate in a study of T-cell reconstitution after alpha-beta-depleted transplantation in children (TCRdb year 2016). With regard to the full study: T-cell immune reconstitution after TCRalphabeta/CD19-depleted allogeneic hematopoietic cell transplantation in children was quantitatively tracked in the study by means of TCR repertoire profiling.

Libraries were built with PCR. The sequencing machine was an Illumina HiSeq 2500. To normalize quantification of the TCRbeta repertoire, the TCR libraries were built with molecular barcoding that relied on unique molecular identifiers. TCRdb reran the public reads through fastp at Q25 and MiXCR, keeping productive beta chains. Rows with a matching CDR3 protein are joined into one entry that keeps the most common DNA and genes. Across this sample there are 150,000 to 200,000 distinct CDR3 sequences, with approximately 6.8% seen only once. The ten largest clones capture approximately 2.9% of the sample. From the cysteine through the phenylalanine, the CDR3 covers 14 amino acids. Kept here is only the CDR3 DNA, which spans 42 bases and is read in frame from base 1. Cut back by 2 bases and 5 bases, the V and J ends lie 13 bases apart. The germline V gene encodes CDR1 SGHKS and CDR2 YYEKEE (reference sequence).

Sequences were derived from PBMCs from the stem cell graft donor, sampled from the stem cell graft. The sequence derives from a human donor who donated a stem cell graft to a child with Wiskott-Aldrich syndrome. Recombination joined TRBV5-5 with TRBJ1-1; the D region possibly corresponds to TRBD1 (6 bases align). The CDR3 here reads CASSLYRVVTEAFF. The DNA sequence is given as TGTGCCAGCAGCTTATACAGGGTTGTAACTGAAGCTTTCTTT.